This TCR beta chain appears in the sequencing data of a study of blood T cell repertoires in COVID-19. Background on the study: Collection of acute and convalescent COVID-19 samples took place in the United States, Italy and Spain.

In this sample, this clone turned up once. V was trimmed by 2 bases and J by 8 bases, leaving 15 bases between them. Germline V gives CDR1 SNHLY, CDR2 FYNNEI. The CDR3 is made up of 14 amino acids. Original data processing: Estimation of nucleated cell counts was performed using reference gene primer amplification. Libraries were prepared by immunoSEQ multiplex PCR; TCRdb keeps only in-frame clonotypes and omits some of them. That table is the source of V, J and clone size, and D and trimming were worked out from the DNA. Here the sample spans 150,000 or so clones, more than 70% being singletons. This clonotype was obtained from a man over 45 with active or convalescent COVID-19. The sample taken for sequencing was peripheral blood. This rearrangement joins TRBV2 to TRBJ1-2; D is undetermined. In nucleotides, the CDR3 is TGTGCCAGCAGTGAATGGGAGGGAACTGGCGGCTACACCTTC. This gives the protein CASSEWEGTGGYTF.